A single sample is the source of the 10 T cell receptor beta chains below, sequenced in a study of blood T cell repertoires in COVID-19. Libraries were prepared by immunoSEQ multiplex PCR; TCRdb keeps only in-frame clonotypes and omits some of them. The sample carries tens of thousands of clones, over 80% recorded once. Sequenced sample: peripheral blood. These receptors originate from a man aged 50 to 59 with acute or convalescent COVID-19.

The chain's CDR3 is CASSQGTGHLYEQYF. DNA for the CDR3: TGCGCCAGCAGCCAAGGGACGGGACACCTATACGAGCAGTACTTC. This sequence joins TRBV4-3 and TRBJ2-7, with D maybe TRBD1 (6 bases). Germline V lookup: CDR1 LGHNA, CDR2 YSLEER. The CDR3 has 15 amino acids. Trimming took off 1 base at V and 4 bases at J, with 14 bases between the two ends.

The chain employs TRBV19 and TRBJ1-4; TRBD1 matches at 7 bases. Germline V gene lookup returns CDR1 LNHDA and CDR2 SQIVND (reference sequence). This CDR3 comprises 17 residues. Unmatched junction bases numbered 17, after V lost 5 bases and J lost 8 bases. The CDR3 spells CASSQLMGDREEEKLFF. The DNA of the CDR3 is TGTGCCAGTAGTCAATTAATGGGTGACAGGGAAGAGGAAAAACTGTTTTTT.

The CDR3 region has the DNA TGTGCCTGGAGTAATAGAGGAAAGACCCAGTACTTC. Translating gives CAWSNRGKTQYF. The genes are TRBV30 and TRBJ2-5, with D unclear. V was trimmed by 2 bases and J by 6 bases, leaving 10 bases between them. The CDR3 sequence is 12 residues long. The germline V gene has CDR1 GTSNPN and CDR2 SVGIG (reference sequence).

The chain recombines TRBV28 with TRBJ2-1; the match to TRBD2 covers 11 bases. V was pared by 7 bases and J by 3 bases, with 2 bases of the junction left unmatched. The CDR3 consists of 14 residues. Germline V CDR1 and CDR2: MDHEN, SYDVKM. The CDR3 DNA sequence: TGTGCCAGCAATCTAGCGGGGGGCTACAATGAGCAGTTCTTC. Its protein is CASNLAGGYNEQFF.

The rearrangement uses TRBV27 and TRBJ1-6; D is perhaps TRBD1 (5 bases). The CDR3 runs 15 residues. V was cut by 5 bases and J by 6 bases, with 14 bases left in between. Germline CDR1 and CDR2: MNHEY and SMNVEV (reference sequence). The CDR3, as DNA: TGTGCCAGCAGTATTTGGGGGGGGACTAATTCACCCCTCCACTTT. Its protein is CASSIWGGTNSPLHF.

This clone was observed once. The V and J genes are TRBV7-2 and TRBJ2-1, with no clear D. This CDR3 contains 11 residues. CDR1 is SGHTA and CDR2 is FQGNSA in the germline V gene. V dropped 3 bases and J dropped 8 bases, with 5 bases sitting between them. CDR3 in DNA: TGTGCCAGCAGCTTTCGGGATGAGCAGTTCTTC. Translation gives CASSFRDEQFF.

The gene calls are TRBV15 and TRBJ2-7, with 14 bases aligning to TRBD2. V gave up 2 bases and J gave up 4 bases; unmatched junction bases: 10. The length of the CDR3 is 18 residues. CDR1 LNHNV and CDR2 YYDKDF come from the germline V gene (reference sequence). This chain's CDR3 is CATSRKPGLAGAVYEQYF. CDR3 in DNA: TGTGCCACCAGCAGAAAACCGGGACTAGCGGGAGCTGTTTACGAGCAGTACTTC.

The V gene is TRBV5-5, the J gene TRBJ1-5; no firm D call. Trimming pared 3 bases from V and 2 bases from J, leaving 12 bases between. The CDR3 sequence is 15 residues long. Germline assignment: CDR1 SGHKS and CDR2 YYEKEE (reference sequence). CDR3 loop: CASSSGVIGNQPQHF. DNA for the CDR3: TGTGCCAGCAGCTCCGGGGTGATCGGCAATCAGCCCCAGCATTTT.

The genes are TRBV20-1 and TRBJ1-2; a possible D gene is TRBD1 (5 bases). Germline V lookup: CDR1 DFQATT, CDR2 SNEGSKA (reference sequence). The CDR3 runs 11 residues. The germline V and J ends were trimmed by 7 bases and 8 bases, with 14 bases remaining between them. CDR3 sequence (DNA): TGCAGTGTCCAGCCGGGGGAGGGCTACACCTTC. Protein sequence: CSVQPGEGYTF.

This clone appeared a single time. The CDR3, as DNA: TGTGCCACCAGAGTGGCTCAGGCAGGGAATAATGAAAAACTGTTTTTT. Encoded protein: CATRVAQAGNNEKLFF. This sequence joins TRBV15 and TRBJ1-4; perhaps TRBD1 as D (5 bases). V was pared by 6 bases and J by 4 bases, with 18 bases between. CDR1 and CDR2 (germline): LNHNV, YYDKDF (reference sequence). The CDR3 length is 16 residues.